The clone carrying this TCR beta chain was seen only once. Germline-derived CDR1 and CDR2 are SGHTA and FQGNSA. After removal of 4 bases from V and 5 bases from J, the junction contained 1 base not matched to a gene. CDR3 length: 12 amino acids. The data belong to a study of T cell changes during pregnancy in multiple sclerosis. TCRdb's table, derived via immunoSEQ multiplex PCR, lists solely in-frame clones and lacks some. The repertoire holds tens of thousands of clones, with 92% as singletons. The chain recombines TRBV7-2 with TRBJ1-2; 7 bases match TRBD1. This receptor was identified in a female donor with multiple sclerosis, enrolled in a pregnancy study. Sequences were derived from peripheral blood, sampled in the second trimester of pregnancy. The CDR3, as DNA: TGTGCCAGCAGCTCGACAGGGTATGGCTACACCTTC. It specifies CASSSTGYGYTF.